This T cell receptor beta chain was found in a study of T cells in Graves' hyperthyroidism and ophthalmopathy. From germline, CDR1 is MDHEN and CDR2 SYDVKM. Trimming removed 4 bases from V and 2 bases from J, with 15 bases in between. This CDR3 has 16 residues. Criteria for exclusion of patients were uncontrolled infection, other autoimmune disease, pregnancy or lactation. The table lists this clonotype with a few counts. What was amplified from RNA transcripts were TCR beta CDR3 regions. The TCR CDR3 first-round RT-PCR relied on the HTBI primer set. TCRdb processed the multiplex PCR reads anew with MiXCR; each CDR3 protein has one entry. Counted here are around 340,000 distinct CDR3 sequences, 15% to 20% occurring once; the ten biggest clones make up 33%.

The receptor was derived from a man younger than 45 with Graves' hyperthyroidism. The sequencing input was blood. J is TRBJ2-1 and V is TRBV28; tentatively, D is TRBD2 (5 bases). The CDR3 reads CASSSLRGSPYNEQFF. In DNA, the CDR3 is TGTGCCAGCAGTTCACTTCGGGGTTCCCCCTACAATGAGCAGTTCTTC. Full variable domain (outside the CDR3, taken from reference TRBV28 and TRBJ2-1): DVKVTQSSRYLVKRTGEKVFLECVQDMDHENMFWYRQDPGLGLRLIYFSYDVKMKEKGDIPEGYSVSREKKERFSLILESASTNQTSMYLCASSSLRGSPYNEQFFGPGTRLTVL.